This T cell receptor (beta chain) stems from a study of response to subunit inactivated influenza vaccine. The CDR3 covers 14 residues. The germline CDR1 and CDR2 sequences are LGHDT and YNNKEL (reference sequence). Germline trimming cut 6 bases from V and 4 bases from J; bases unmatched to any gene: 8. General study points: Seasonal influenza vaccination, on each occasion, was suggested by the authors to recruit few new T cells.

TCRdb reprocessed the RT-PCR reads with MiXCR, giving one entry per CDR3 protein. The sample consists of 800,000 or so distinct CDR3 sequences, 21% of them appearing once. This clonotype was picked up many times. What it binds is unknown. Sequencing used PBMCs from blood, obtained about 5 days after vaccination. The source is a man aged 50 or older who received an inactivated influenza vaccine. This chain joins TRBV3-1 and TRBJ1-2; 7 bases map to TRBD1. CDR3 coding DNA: TGTGCCAGCAGTCCAACGACAGGGCGCTATGGCTACACCTTC. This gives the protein CASSPTTGRYGYTF.